This T cell receptor (beta chain) was observed in a study of T-cell reconstitution after alpha-beta-depleted transplantation in children. TCRbeta library preparation incorporated unique molecular identifiers. TCRdb re-analysed the PCR reads in MiXCR, keeping a single row per CDR3 protein. The sample includes approximately 400,000 distinct CDR3 sequences, approximately 11% of them seen just once. The CDR3 loop spans 15 amino acids. Between the trimmed V and J ends, which lost 1 base and 3 bases, there was a span of 13 bases. The clonotype was recovered from a human donor who donated a stem cell graft to a child with acute myeloid leukemia. The genes are TRBV12-3 or TRBV12-4 and TRBJ2-7; TRBD2 is a possible D gene (6 bases). This specimen was PBMCs from the stem cell graft donor, taken from the stem cell graft. CDR3 coding DNA: TGTGCCAGCAGTTTAGTCGGGGGAGGAAACTACGAGCAGTACTTC. Residues: CASSLVGGGNYEQYF.